Listed below are T cell receptor beta chains from one sample, sequenced in a study of T cell changes during pregnancy in multiple sclerosis. TCRdb's copy holds only in-frame clones and misses some; the assay was immunoSEQ multiplex PCR. The sample shows about 73,000 clones, 85% to 90% of them seen only once. The sequences come from peripheral blood, collected after pregnancy. These receptors originate from a female donor in good health, enrolled as a control in a pregnancy study. The CDR3 runs from the conserved cysteine through the conserved F or W. The D gene is left open where the match is weak. Clone sizes are given selectively: once, few, many, or a class where the clone is expanded.

abundance	v_gene	len	d_gene	j_gene	CDR3aa	CDR3nt
once	TRBV7-2	13	.	TRBJ1-2	CASSFGGARGYTF	TGTGCCAGCAGCTTTGGGGGCGCCAGAGGCTACACCTTC
.	TRBV19	17	.	TRBJ1-2	CASRFRTPRPRWDGYTF	TGTGCCAGTAGATTTAGGACACCTCGCCCTCGTTGGGATGGCTACACCTTC
.	TRBV6-6	14	.	TRBJ1-3	CACGSAMEGNTIYF	TGTGCCTGCGGGTCGGCCATGGAAGGAAACACCATATATTTT
.	TRBV29-1	13	TRBD2	TRBJ2-7	CSVVGFAGGEQYF	TGCAGCGTTGTTGGTTTTGCGGGAGGCGAGCAGTACTTC
.	TRBV10-3	12	.	TRBJ2-7	CAIRSNRDEQYF	TGTGCCATCAGATCCAACAGGGACGAGCAGTACTTC
.	TRBV7-2	16	TRBD2	TRBJ2-1	CASSSRTSGRVNEQFF	TGTGCCAGCAGCTCCCGGACTAGCGGGAGGGTCAATGAGCAGTTCTTC
.	TRBV10-1	15	TRBD2	TRBJ2-2	CASIPTSGTMGELFF	TGCGCCAGCATTCCGACTAGCGGGACTATGGGGGAGCTGTTTTTT
.	TRBV5-4	17	TRBD2	TRBJ2-3	CASSSAPTSGGTDTQYF	TGTGCCAGCAGTTCCGCCCCGACTAGCGGAGGCACAGATACGCAGTATTTT
.	TRBV4-1	14	.	TRBJ2-7	CASSPGEGGYEQYF	TGCGCCAGCAGCCCGGGGGAGGGGGGGTACGAGCAGTACTTC
.	TRBV27	14	TRBD1	TRBJ1-5	CASSSGQKNQPQHF	TGTGCCAGCAGTTCGGGACAGAAGAATCAGCCCCAGCATTTT
.	TRBV25-1	12	.	TRBJ1-3	CASSAVGNTIYF	TGTGCCAGCAGTGCAGTCGGAAACACCATATATTTT
.	TRBV18	16	.	TRBJ1-2	CASSPLTIQANYGYTF	TGTGCCAGCTCACCCCTTACCATCCAGGCTAACTATGGCTACACCTTC
.	TRBV5-1	14	.	TRBJ1-4	CASSLGRPGEKLFF	TGCGCCAGCAGCCTGGGGAGGCCGGGTGAAAAACTGTTTTTT
once	TRBV6-1	15	TRBD1	TRBJ1-1	CASSGPGQGYTEAFF	TGTGCCAGCAGTGGCCCGGGACAGGGGTACACTGAAGCTTTCTTT
once	TRBV9	16	TRBD2	TRBJ2-7	CASSGGTSGGGYEQYF	TGTGCCAGCAGCGGGGGGACTAGTGGAGGTGGCTACGAGCAGTACTTC
.	TRBV7-9	16	.	TRBJ1-6	CASSLVAGLVNSPLHF	TGTGCCAGCAGCTTAGTTGCGGGGCTAGTTAATTCACCCCTCCACTTT